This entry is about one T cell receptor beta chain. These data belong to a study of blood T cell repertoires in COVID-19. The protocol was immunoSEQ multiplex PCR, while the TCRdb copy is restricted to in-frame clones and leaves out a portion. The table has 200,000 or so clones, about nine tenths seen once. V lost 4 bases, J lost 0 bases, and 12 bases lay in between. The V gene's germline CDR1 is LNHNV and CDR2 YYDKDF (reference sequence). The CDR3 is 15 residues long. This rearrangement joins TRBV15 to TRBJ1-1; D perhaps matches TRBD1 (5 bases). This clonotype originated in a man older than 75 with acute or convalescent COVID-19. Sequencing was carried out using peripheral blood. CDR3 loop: CATSILGAMNTEAFF. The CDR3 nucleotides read TGTGCCACCAGCATCTTAGGGGCTATGAACACTGAAGCTTTCTTT.